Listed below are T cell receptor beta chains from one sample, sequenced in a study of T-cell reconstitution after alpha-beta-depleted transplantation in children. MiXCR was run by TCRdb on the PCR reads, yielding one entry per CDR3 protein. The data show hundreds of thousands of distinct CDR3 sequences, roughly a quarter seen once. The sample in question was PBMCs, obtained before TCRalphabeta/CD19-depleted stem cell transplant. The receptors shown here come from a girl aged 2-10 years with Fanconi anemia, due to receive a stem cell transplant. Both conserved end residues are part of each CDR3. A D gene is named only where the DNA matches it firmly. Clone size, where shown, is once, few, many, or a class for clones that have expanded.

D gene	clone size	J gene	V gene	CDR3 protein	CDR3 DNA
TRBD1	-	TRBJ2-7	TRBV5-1	CASSLDRGSYEQYF	TGCGCCAGCAGCTTGGACAGGGGGTCCTACGAGCAGTACTTC
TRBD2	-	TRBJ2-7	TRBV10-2	CASSVLAGNEQYF	TGCGCCAGCAGTGTCCTAGCGGGAAACGAGCAGTACTTC
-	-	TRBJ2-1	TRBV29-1	CSVDLARVNEQFF	TGCAGCGTTGATTTAGCGCGAGTCAATGAGCAGTTCTTC
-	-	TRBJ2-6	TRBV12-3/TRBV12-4	CASSLWSRSGANVLTF	TGTGCCAGCAGTTTGTGGTCCCGCTCTGGGGCCAACGTCCTGACTTTC
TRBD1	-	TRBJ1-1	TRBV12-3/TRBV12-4	CASTPTGLNTEAFF	TGTGCCAGCACCCCGACAGGGCTGAACACTGAAGCTTTCTTT
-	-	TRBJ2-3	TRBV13	CASSSWLRWGTDTQYF	TGTGCCAGCAGCTCCTGGCTAAGGTGGGGCACAGATACGCAGTATTTT
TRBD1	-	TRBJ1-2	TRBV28	CASSSLDRSRRGYTF	TGTGCCAGCAGCTCACTGGACAGGAGCCGCAGAGGCTACACCTTC
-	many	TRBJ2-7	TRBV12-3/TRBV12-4	CASSLGALYEQYF	TGTGCCAGCAGTTTAGGGGCCTTATACGAGCAGTACTTC
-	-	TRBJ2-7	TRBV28	CASSFLQGSPRF	TGTGCCAGCAGTTTCTTACAGGGCTCTCCACGGTTC
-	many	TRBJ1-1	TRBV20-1	CSARIPTKNTEAFF	TGCAGTGCTAGGATCCCCACCAAGAACACTGAAGCTTTCTTT
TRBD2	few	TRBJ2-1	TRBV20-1	CNWLAGGEQFF	TGCAATTGGCTAGCGGGAGGAGAGCAGTTCTTC
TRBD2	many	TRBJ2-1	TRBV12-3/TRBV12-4	CASRRLAGVYNEQFF	TGTGCCAGCAGGAGACTAGCGGGAGTTTACAATGAGCAGTTCTTC
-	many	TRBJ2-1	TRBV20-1	CSASPPGLYEQFF	TGCAGTGCTAGCCCCCCTGGATTATACGAGCAGTTCTTC
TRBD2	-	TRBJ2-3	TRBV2	CASSESFLLAGTDTQYF	TGTGCCAGCAGTGAATCTTTTCTACTAGCGGGCACAGATACGCAGTATTTT
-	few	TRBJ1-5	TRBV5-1	CASSTGTGQPQHF	TGCGCCAGCAGCACGGGTACGGGGCAGCCCCAGCATTTT
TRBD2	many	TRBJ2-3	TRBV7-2	CASSLGTSVLDTQYF	TGTGCCAGCAGCCTCGGGACTAGCGTCTTGGATACGCAGTATTTT
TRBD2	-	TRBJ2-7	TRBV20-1	CSARGGSGGSTSEQYF	TGCAGTGCTAGAGGGGGTAGCGGGGGGTCCACTAGCGAGCAGTACTTC
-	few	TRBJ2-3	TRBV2	CASSDPLFSTDTQYF	TGTGCCAGCAGTGATCCCTTGTTTAGCACAGATACGCAGTATTTT
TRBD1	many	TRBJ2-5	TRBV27	CVSRQGVGETQYF	TGTGTCAGCCGCCAGGGGGTTGGAGAGACCCAGTACTTC
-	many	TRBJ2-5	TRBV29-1	CSVIGGIETQYF	TGCAGCGTTATTGGGGGGATAGAGACCCAGTACTTC